This TCR beta chain was retrieved from a study of blood T cell repertoires in COVID-19. About the research overall: The samples span acute and convalescent COVID-19 from the United States, Italy and Spain.

Participant-reported clinical history was the basis for cohort assignment. Per the original methods: Scientists estimated how many nucleated cells there were by amplifying reference gene primers. TCRdb keeps only in-frame clones here, not all; method: immunoSEQ multiplex PCR. That table supplies the V and J calls and clone size; D and trimming were determined from the DNA. The table includes about 200,000 clones, 86% detected once. The sequence derives from a woman in her twenties or thirties who had been exposed to COVID-19. Material for sequencing was PBMCs or T cells enriched from blood (not recorded which).

The CDR3, as DNA: TGTGCCAGCAGCCCCCAGAATAGCGGGGGGGCCGAGCAGTACTTC. This translates into CASSPQNSGGAEQYF. V usage is TRBV9 and J usage is TRBJ2-7; TRBD2 matches at 11 bases. V dropped 4 bases and J dropped 6; count of bases not matched to a gene: 9. CDR3 length: 15 amino acids. Germline V gives CDR1 SGDLS, CDR2 YYNGEE.